This TCR beta chain derives from a study of blood T cells in healthy people across ages. Study-wide points: Across the age range, TCR beta diversity per million T cells fell in a roughly linear way. Conclusively comparing naive with antigen-experienced cells was impossible with unsorted PBMCs.

Then a second PCR, running roughly 7 to 11 cycles, was carried out with a sample-barcoded 5' primer and a J-beta primer mix. CDR3-containing paired-end reads numbered at least 2.5 million in each sample. TCRdb re-called the 5' RACE reads through MiXCR, storing one row per CDR3 protein. Seen here are hundreds of thousands of distinct CDR3 sequences, around 38% observed once, and the top ten hold around 30%. Each sample had at least 6 million PBMCs isolated. Trimming took off 5 bases at V and 3 bases at J, with 14 bases between the two ends. The length of the CDR3 is 15 residues. CDR1 and CDR2 from the germline V gene are MNHEY and SMNVEV (reference sequence). This clonotype was picked up a small number of times. Its target is not known.

This chain links TRBV27 with TRBJ2-1; D is perhaps TRBD1 (6 bases). The clonotype comes from an older man in good health. The sequencing input was blood. This CDR3 reads CASSITRGDYNEQFF. In DNA, the CDR3 is TGTGCCAGCAGTATCACCAGGGGTGACTACAATGAGCAGTTCTTC.